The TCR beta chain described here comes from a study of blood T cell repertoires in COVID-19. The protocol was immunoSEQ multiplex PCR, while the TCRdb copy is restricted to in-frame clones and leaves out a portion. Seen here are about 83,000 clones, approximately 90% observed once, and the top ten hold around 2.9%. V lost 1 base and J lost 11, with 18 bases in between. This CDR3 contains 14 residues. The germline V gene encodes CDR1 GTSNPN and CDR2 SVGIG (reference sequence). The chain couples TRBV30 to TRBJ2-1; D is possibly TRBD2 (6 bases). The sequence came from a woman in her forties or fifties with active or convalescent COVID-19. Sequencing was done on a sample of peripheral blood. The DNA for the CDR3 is TGTGCCTGGAGTGACCCCGGGAGATCCCTCCAGCAGTTCTTC. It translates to CAWSDPGRSLQQFF.